This record looks at one T cell receptor beta chain sequence and its context. TCRdb's table, derived via immunoSEQ multiplex PCR, lists solely in-frame clones and lacks some. The data show tens of thousands of clones, 80% to 90% seen once. The record originates from a study of blood T cell repertoires in COVID-19. On the study more broadly: T cells, B-cell-depleted T cells, or PBMCs supplied cDNA or gDNA.

Trimming at V came to 4 bases and at J to 7 bases, leaving 5 bases not matched to a gene. Germline CDR1 SGHRS, CDR2 YFSETQ. This CDR3 is 13 amino acids long. This TCR came from a woman in her sixties with acute or convalescent COVID-19. Sequences were obtained from peripheral blood. The chain has TRBV5-1 and TRBJ1-2, with 9 bases matching TRBD1. In DNA form, the CDR3 reads TGCGCCAGCAGCGACAGGGGGGTCGGTGGCTACACCTTC. It is translated as CASSDRGVGGYTF.